The 8 T cell receptor beta chains presented below share a single source sample, sequenced in a study of T cell responses to AZD1222 COVID-19 vaccine. This table comes from immunoSEQ multiplex PCR, and its TCRdb copy is limited to in-frame clones, with some not included. The data hold about 130,000 clones, with 86% observed a single time. The sequencing used peripheral blood, collected on day 0 of AZD1222 vaccination. The receptors stem from an adult in good health.

The chain joins TRBV5-6 to TRBJ1-2; D is undetermined. The V and J ends lost 0 bases and 3 bases respectively, with 9 bases between them. This CDR3 has 14 amino acids. The germline V gene encodes CDR1 SGHDT and CDR2 YYEEEE. The CDR3 DNA follows: TGTGCCAGCAGCTTGGCGAGGGCGGACTATGGCTACACCTTC. This gives the protein CASSLARADYGYTF.

The rearrangement joins TRBV7-2 to TRBJ2-7; unclear D gene. The CDR3 runs to 18 residues. Germline V CDR1 and CDR2: SGHTA, FQGNSA. Trimming shortened V by 1 base and J by 4 bases, and 23 bases separated the two germline ends. CDR3 sequence (DNA): TGTGCCAGCAGCTTAGACAGTTTACCGGTTTTTGGGCGGTACGAGCAGTACTTC. Protein product: CASSLDSLPVFGRYEQYF.

This clone has only one observation. This specimen includes other DNA sequences encoding the same CDR3. The chain carries TRBV18 and TRBJ1-1, with no clear D. Germline loops: CDR1 KGHSH, CDR2 LQKENI. V gave up 0 bases and J gave up 2 bases, with 7 bases separating them. The CDR3 consists of 14 residues. The CDR3 spells CASSPPGSNTEAFF. The CDR3, as DNA: TGTGCCAGCTCACCACCGGGGTCCAACACTGAAGCTTTCTTT.

This sequence joins TRBV5-1 and TRBJ1-4, with D unclear. The CDR3 sequence is 13 residues long. Trimming cost V 6 bases and J 7 bases, with 13 bases left between them. Germline V gene sequence: CDR1 SGHRS, CDR2 YFSETQ. CDR3 sequence: CASTRGSGEKLFF. The CDR3, as DNA: TGCGCCAGCACCCGGGGAAGTGGTGAAAAACTGTTTTTT.

This clone was recorded a few times. The same CDR3 also results from other DNA sequences found in this sample. V is TRBV4-1 and J is TRBJ2-7; the D gene is possibly TRBD2 (5 bases). In germline, CDR1 is MGHRA, CDR2 YSYEKL. CDR3 length equals 14 residues. Between the trimmed V and J ends, which lost 0 bases and 1 base, there was a span of 7 bases. This CDR3 is CASSQDPGSYEQYF. The CDR3 coding sequence is TGCGCCAGCAGCCAAGATCCGGGATCCTACGAGCAGTACTTC.

The chain combines TRBV6-5 with TRBJ2-1, with D unclear. Trimming removed 2 bases from V and 9 bases from J, with 14 bases in between. The germline gives CDR1 MNHEY, CDR2 SVGAGI. The CDR3 extends over 14 amino acids. The CDR3 sequence: CASSYVGLGSEQFF. The CDR3 DNA reads as TGTGCCAGCAGTTACGTGGGGTTGGGTAGTGAGCAGTTCTTC.

This clone came up once. This sequence joins TRBV28 and TRBJ2-7, with a tentative D call TRBD2 (5 bases). This CDR3 region has 14 residues. Germline CDR1 reads MDHEN; CDR2 reads SYDVKM. V was shortened by 2 bases and J by 3 bases, with 11 bases between the two germline ends. The CDR3 sequence: CASSLPGKFYEQYF. CDR3 in DNA: TGTGCCAGCAGTTTACCGGGAAAATTCTACGAGCAGTACTTC.

This clone came up once. J is TRBJ2-3 and V is TRBV9; the match to TRBD2 covers 9 bases. This CDR3 has 15 residues. Germline loops: CDR1 SGDLS, CDR2 YYNGEE. The V and J ends lost 0 bases and 5 bases, in that order; junction bases with no gene match: 4. The CDR3: CASSVASSGVDTQYF. In nucleotides, the CDR3 is TGTGCCAGCAGCGTAGCGTCTAGCGGGGTAGATACGCAGTATTTT.